What follows is one T cell receptor (beta chain) and its context. Antigen unknown. A junction boundary mismatches the germline segment, possibly from a read error. In germline, CDR1 is MGHDK, CDR2 SYGVNS. The CDR3 totals 16 residues. The sample is drawn from a study of cytomegalovirus exposure and HLA in healthy donors. Use of 60 Vbeta and 13 Jbeta primers characterized the PCR. Data came from immunoSEQ multiplex PCR; TCRdb stores just in-frame clones and leaves some out. The data show about 160,000 clones, approximately 83% seen once. Study-wide results and caveats: As was reported, the HLA-A and HLA-B alleles of most subjects were accurately predicted from TCR beta sequences. Through in vitro validation, a few CMV-associated chains were shown to be specific for CMV antigens. Researchers reported in a later analysis that a missense DCLRE1C variant was tied to TCR beta V- and J-gene trimming.

The source of this sequence is a woman between 18 and 29 years old in good health and CMV-seronegative. The chain links TRBV25-1 to TRBJ2-4, with TRBD2 matching 9 bases. Sequenced: PBMCs. The CDR3 DNA reads as TGTGCCAGCAGTGATAAGCTAGCGGGGAGCAAAAACAGTCAGTACTTC. It yields the protein CASSDKLAGSKNSQYF.